This TCR beta chain was obtained from a study of CD8+ T cells in alopecia areata. Study-level points and caveats: The link between baseline CD8+ expansion and response remains uncertain with one nonresponder. Scalp clonality, along with expanded CD8+ clones among the top 100, was significantly decreased by tofacitinib. In scalp samples, resident alphabeta T cells of normal skin are also sequenced.

This CDR3 is built from 12 residues. The germline gives CDR1 GTSNPN, CDR2 SVGIG (reference sequence). cDNA serving as the sequencing template came from extracted, reverse transcribed RNA. Repertoires were generated with immunoSEQ multiplex PCR, while TCRdb's copy carries only in-frame clones and drops some. Here the sample spans 150,000 to 200,000 clones, roughly three fifths being singletons. Treatment meaning: oral pan-JAK inhibitor, 5-10 mg twice daily. For this clone: Its antigen is still unknown. The germline gene is not matched at one end of the junction; a read error may be the cause.

The gene calls are TRBV30 and TRBJ2-7; TRBD1 aligns across 9 bases. The source material was CD4+ T cells sorted from blood, sampled at week 4, from a patient treated with tofacitinib. This TCR was recovered from a human donor with alopecia areata. DNA for the CDR3: TGTGCCTGGAACCCGGGACAGGGCAAATCCTCCTTC. Its translation is CAWNPGQGKSSF. Full variable domain (rest looked up from reference TRBV30 and TRBJ2-7): SQTIHQWPATLVQPVGSPLSLECTVEGTSNPNLYWYRQAAGRGLQLLFYSVGIGQISSEVPQNLSASRPQDRQFILSSKKLLLSDSGFYLCAWNPGQGKSSFGPGTRLTVT.